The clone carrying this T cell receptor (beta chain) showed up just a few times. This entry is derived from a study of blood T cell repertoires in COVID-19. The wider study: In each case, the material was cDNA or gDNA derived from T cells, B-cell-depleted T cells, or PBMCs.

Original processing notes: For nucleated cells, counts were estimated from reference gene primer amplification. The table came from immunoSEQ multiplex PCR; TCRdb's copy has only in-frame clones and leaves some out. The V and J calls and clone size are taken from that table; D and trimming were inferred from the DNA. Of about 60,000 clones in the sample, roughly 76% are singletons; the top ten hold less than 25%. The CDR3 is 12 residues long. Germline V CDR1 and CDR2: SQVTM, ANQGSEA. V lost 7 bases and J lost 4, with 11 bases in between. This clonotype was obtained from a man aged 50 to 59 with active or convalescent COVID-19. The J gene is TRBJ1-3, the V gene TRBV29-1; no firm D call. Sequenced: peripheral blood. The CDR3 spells CSGETPGNTIYF. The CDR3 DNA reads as TGCAGCGGGGAGACTCCCGGAAACACCATATATTTT.